The rows below give T cell receptor beta chains drawn from one sample of a study of response to subunit inactivated influenza vaccine. Each CDR3 protein is one row after TCRdb ran MiXCR on the RT-PCR reads. In the table there are hundreds of thousands of distinct CDR3 sequences, approximately 10% of which are singletons. The data were also submitted as part of a second study, on T cells expressing NK-cell markers.

Sequenced here: PBMCs from blood, sampled on the day of vaccination. The receptors stem from a man aged 45-60 years who received an inactivated influenza vaccine. CDR3s include the opening cysteine and the closing phenylalanine or tryptophan. A D gene is named only where the DNA matches it firmly. Part of the rows lack a size; the others show once, few, many or a class for expanded clones.

D	V	size	J	length	CDR3	DNA
TRBD1	TRBV29-1	few	TRBJ2-7	13	CSVGQGSSYEQYF	TGCAGCGTGGGACAGGGTAGCTCCTACGAGCAGTACTTC
TRBD2	TRBV20-1	few	TRBJ2-5	13	CSANSGSGETQYF	TGCAGTGCTAATAGCGGGTCCGGAGAGACCCAGTACTTC
TRBD1	TRBV11-2	.	TRBJ1-5	15	CASSPGTGADQPQHF	TGTGCCAGCAGCCCCGGGACAGGGGCGGATCAGCCCCAGCATTTT
.	TRBV7-9	many	TRBJ1-1	13	CASSPPPNTEAFF	TGTGCCAGCAGCCCCCCTCCGAACACTGAAGCTTTCTTT
.	TRBV5-1	many	TRBJ2-2	13	CASSFGGTGELFF	TGCGCCAGCAGCTTTGGAGGAACCGGGGAGCTGTTTTTT
.	TRBV7-8	few	TRBJ1-1	13	CASSLGQPGEAFF	TGTGCCAGCAGCTTAGGACAGCCGGGAGAAGCTTTCTTT
.	TRBV7-2	.	TRBJ2-1	13	CASSPSRVTEQFF	TGTGCCAGCAGCCCAAGCAGGGTTACTGAGCAGTTCTTC
.	TRBV6-1	many	TRBJ2-1	16	CASSDRSVGFYNEQFF	TGTGCCAGCAGTGATCGGTCGGTGGGATTTTACAATGAGCAGTTCTTC
TRBD1	TRBV5-5	.	TRBJ1-2	14	CASSSGTGKGGYTF	TGTGCCAGCAGCTCAGGGACAGGGAAAGGAGGCTACACCTTC
.	TRBV5-4	few	TRBJ2-1	16	CASSLSVGAGYNEQFF	TGTGCCAGCAGCTTGTCGGTCGGGGCGGGGTACAATGAGCAGTTCTTC
TRBD2	TRBV25-1	.	TRBJ2-5	15	CASSDFASGKETQYF	TGTGCCAGCAGTGATTTCGCTAGCGGGAAAGAGACCCAGTACTTC
.	TRBV27	few	TRBJ2-1	15	CASSLQAPTYNEQFF	TGTGCCAGCAGCCTACAGGCGCCCACTTACAATGAGCAGTTCTTC
TRBD2	TRBV10-3	.	TRBJ2-3	23	CAISVPPSDRQRDSGLAADTQYF	TGTGCCATCAGTGTACCCCCATCGGACAGGCAACGCGATTCGGGACTAGCGGCAGATACGCAGTATTTT
TRBD2	TRBV4-2	.	TRBJ2-5	16	CASSQGTSGIQETQYF	TGTGCCAGCAGCCAAGGCACTAGCGGCATCCAAGAGACCCAGTACTTC
.	TRBV28	few	TRBJ1-6	14	CASSRTRNNSPLHF	TGTGCCAGCAGCCGGACACGAAATAATTCACCCCTCCACTTT
TRBD1	TRBV10-3	few	TRBJ1-2	14	CAISEPTGAYGYTF	TGTGCCATCAGTGAGCCGACAGGGGCCTATGGCTACACCTTC
.	TRBV12-3/TRBV12-4	.	TRBJ2-1	15	CASSLSGMLDNEQFF	TGTGCCAGCAGTTTGTCAGGGATGTTAGACAATGAGCAGTTCTTC
.	TRBV12-3/TRBV12-4	once	TRBJ2-7	11	CASSLLLEQYF	TGTGCCAGCAGTTTACTTCTCGAGCAGTACTTC
.	TRBV18	few	TRBJ1-2	19	CASSMTVIRGGGLFYGYTF	TGTGCCAGCTCAATGACCGTAATCCGAGGCGGGGGCCTATTCTATGGCTACACCTTC
.	TRBV27	.	TRBJ2-7	13	CASRPGDSYEQYF	TGTGCCAGCAGGCCGGGAGACTCCTACGAGCAGTACTTC